This T cell receptor (beta chain) is drawn from a study of tumor-infiltrating lymphocytes in oesophageal squamous cell carcinoma. TCRdb redid the calling of the PCR reads with MiXCR, one entry per CDR3 protein. The table includes some 9,900 distinct CDR3 sequences, roughly three fifths detected once. CDR3 length: 14 residues. The V gene's germline CDR1 is DFQATT and CDR2 SNEGSKA (reference sequence). Sequencing was carried out using esophageal tumor tissue. The receptor comes from a male donor with esophageal squamous cell carcinoma. The chain uses TRBV20-1 and TRBJ1-1; D may be TRBD1 or TRBD2 (5 bases each). TRBJ2-3 explains the end of the DNA better; the J call may be wrong. CDR3 residues: CSARRDGYTDTQYF. CDR3 nucleotide sequence: TGCAGTGCTAGAAGGGACGGTTACACAGATACGCAGTATTTT.